This TCR beta chain was sequenced during a study of memory CD4+ T cells and cytomegalovirus serostatus. Notes on the study in general: About 40% of the roughly 150 known CMV-associated TCRbeta sequences appeared in CD4+ memory.

As to this clone: Its antigen is unknown.

Clones were sequenced by immunoSEQ multiplex PCR, and TCRdb holds only the in-frame ones, with some missing. The table has 40,000 to 60,000 clones, roughly 73% seen once; the top ten hold 0.7% to 0.8%. Trimming removed 5 bases from V and 6 bases from J, with 12 bases in between. This CDR3 is built from 13 residues. CDR1 MNHEY and CDR2 SVGAGI come from the germline V gene. The sort gate was single viable CD3+CD4+CD8-CD45RO+ cells for memory CD4+ T cells. The clonotype originates from an adult in good health and CMV-seronegative. Sequenced input: memory CD4+ T cells from blood. The chain links TRBV6-5 to TRBJ2-3; no clear D gene. The CDR3, as DNA: TGTGCCAGCAGTCGCTCAGTATCGGATACGCAGTATTTT. Its protein product is CASSRSVSDTQYF.